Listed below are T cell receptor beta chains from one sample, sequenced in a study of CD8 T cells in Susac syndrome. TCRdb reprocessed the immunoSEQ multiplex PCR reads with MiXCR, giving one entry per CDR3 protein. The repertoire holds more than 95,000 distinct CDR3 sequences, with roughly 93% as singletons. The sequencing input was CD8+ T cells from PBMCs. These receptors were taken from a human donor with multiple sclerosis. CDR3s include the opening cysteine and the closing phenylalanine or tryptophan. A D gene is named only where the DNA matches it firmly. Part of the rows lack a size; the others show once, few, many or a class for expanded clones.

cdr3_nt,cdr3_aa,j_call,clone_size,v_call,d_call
TGTGCCACCCGGGCTGCGAGCTCCTACGAGCAGTACTTC,CATRAASSYEQYF,TRBJ2-7,.,TRBV12-3/TRBV12-4,.
TGTGCCAGTAGCCCGGGACAAACGCTCTCCTACGAGCAGTACTTC,CASSPGQTLSYEQYF,TRBJ2-7,.,TRBV19,.
TGTGCCAGCAGTTTGTCAAGGGGTGGCTATGGCTACACCTTC,CASSLSRGGYGYTF,TRBJ1-2,.,TRBV27,.
TGCAGCGTTGACGAAGGGAACACTGAAGCTTTCTTT,CSVDEGNTEAFF,TRBJ1-1,.,TRBV29-1,.
TGTGCCAGCGAGGCTAGCGATCGGAATACGCAGTATTTT,CASEASDRNTQYF,TRBJ2-3,.,TRBV9,.
TGTGCCAGCAGCGCTCGACTAGCGGCCTACAATGAGCAGTTCTTC,CASSARLAAYNEQFF,TRBJ2-1,.,TRBV9,TRBD2
TGTGCCAGCAGCCCAGGACCGCCGGACCTGCGACTGAACACTGAAGCTTTCTTT,CASSPGPPDLRLNTEAFF,TRBJ1-1,once,TRBV7-9,.
TGTGCCAGTAGTTTATCCCCGGGAAACTATGGCTACACCTTC,CASSLSPGNYGYTF,TRBJ1-2,few,TRBV27,.
TGTGCCAGCAGCCACTCCGGGACAGGGGAGCAGTACTTC,CASSHSGTGEQYF,TRBJ2-7,.,TRBV16,TRBD1
TGTGCCAGCAGCCCGGATGGGGTGAACACTGAAGCTTTCTTT,CASSPDGVNTEAFF,TRBJ1-1,.,TRBV7-9,.
TGTGCCAGCAGCGCTAGCGGATACACAGATACGCAGTATTTT,CASSASGYTDTQYF,TRBJ2-3,.,TRBV9,TRBD2
TGCAGCGTAACCAACAGGGGCCGGACTGAAGCTTTCTTT,CSVTNRGRTEAFF,TRBJ1-1,.,TRBV29-1,TRBD1
TGTGCCACCAGCAGGGAGGATTTCACAGATACGCAGTATTTT,CATSREDFTDTQYF,TRBJ2-3,.,TRBV15,.
TGTGCCAGCAGCTTGGAGGGGGGCGGGGAGCTGTTTTTT,CASSLEGGGELFF,TRBJ2-2,.,TRBV5-6,.
TGTGCCAGCAGTGCAAACCCGAGGACTAACCAGACCCAGTACTTC,CASSANPRTNQTQYF,TRBJ2-5,.,TRBV25-1,.
TGTGCCAGCAGCGGAACCGGGACAGCAGCCTACGAGCAGTACTTC,CASSGTGTAAYEQYF,TRBJ2-7,.,TRBV7-6,TRBD1
TGTGCCAGCAGCGCCACAGGGTCCAACGAGCAGTACTTC,CASSATGSNEQYF,TRBJ2-7,.,TRBV9,.
TGTGCCATCAGCGTAGCGGGTCGGACCGGGGAGCTGTTTTTT,CAISVAGRTGELFF,TRBJ2-2,.,TRBV10-3,TRBD2
TGCAGTGCTAGTGGGGGGCCCTATAATTCACCCCTCCACTTT,CSASGGPYNSPLHF,TRBJ1-6,.,TRBV20-1,.
TGTGCCACCAGTGACCCCGACAGGGGGCTCACCGGGGAGCTGTTTTTT,CATSDPDRGLTGELFF,TRBJ2-2,once,TRBV24-1,TRBD1
TGTGCCTGGAGTGTACGGGGGCTTAGAGAGACCCAGTACTTC,CAWSVRGLRETQYF,TRBJ2-5,.,TRBV30,.
TGTGCCATCAGTGAGTCTCACAGGGAGGGCTATGGCTACACCTTC,CAISESHREGYGYTF,TRBJ1-2,.,TRBV10-3,.
TGTGCCACCTCGGGACTCGCGGGCGAGCAGTACTTC,CATSGLAGEQYF,TRBJ2-7,.,TRBV6-6,.
TGTGCCAGCAGTTTGGGGCTAGCGGGACTCACAGATACGCAGTATTTT,CASSLGLAGLTDTQYF,TRBJ2-3,.,TRBV27,TRBD2